This TCR beta chain was observed in a study of T cells expressing NK-cell markers (dated by TCRdb to the early 2020s). The study in broad terms: Three sorted T-cell subsets (CD3+CD56+NKG2C+, CD3+CD56+NKG2C- and CD3+CD56-NKG2C+) from roughly 8 donors had their TCR beta-chain repertoires profiled. Illumina HiSeq 2000/2500, MiSeq or NextSeq was used to sequence libraries as 2 x 150 bp reads. The eight sequenced donors were randomly selected healthy volunteers, three men and five women. Among the eight sequenced donors, seven were HCMV-seropositive and one was HCMV-seronegative. Points the paper makes about the study in general: Those dominant clonotypes were again the most abundant among CD3+CD56-NKG2C+ cells in a handful of donors, at about 25-60.1%. It remained unclear whether the expanded NKG2C-expressing T cell clones were specific for HCMV antigens. In about six donors, the dominant CD3+CD56+NKG2C+ clonotypes were found to rank among the top 10 CD8+ clonotypes and to make up about 1.0-7.5% of CD8+ T cells.

The sequencer was an Illumina HiSeq 2000. TCR beta cDNA libraries were made by 5'RACE template switching that added a universal primer site and unique molecular identifiers. Priming for cDNA synthesis came from the TCR beta constant segment, and two successive PCR amplification steps followed. The published analysis was carried out like this. MIGEC handled demultiplexing of the reads and grouping by UMI, while MiTCR was used to assemble and quantify clonotypes. To exclude erroneous sequences, any TCR cDNA sequence not supported by at least two reads was discarded. Downstream repertoire analysis used the tcR package, and clonotypes were matched across fractions by CDR3 nucleotide sequence plus V segment. VDJmatch was used to annotate antigen specificity against VDJdb, with one amino acid substitution allowed in CDR3. The reads went through TCRdb reprocessing, and each CDR3 protein sequence gets one entry with no DNA. The V and J calls shown here were made by TCRdb, not taken from the authors' results. The sample table gives more than 400,000 distinct CDR3 sequences. The ten most abundant clones make up 6% to 8% of the sample.

Notes on this clonotype: Its antigen is unknown.

To determine HCMV serostatus, a commercial ELISA kit was used to detect HCMV-specific IgG in serum. Peripheral blood mononuclear cells were isolated from blood by Ficoll density gradient centrifugation. This clonotype originated in a woman between 18 and 75 years old in good health. The specimen was blood T cells: a sorted CD56 or NKG2C T cell subset, CD4+ or CD8+ T cells, or bulk PBMC T cells (not recorded which).

CDR3 region: CASSPSSYEQYF. The receptor chain draws on TRBV18 and TRBJ2-7. From a lookup of the germline V gene, CDR1 and CDR2 are KGHSH and LQKENI. The CDR3 covers 12 residues, taking in both the cysteine and the phenylalanine. No DNA accompanies this entry.